A selection of T cell receptor beta chains follows, all from one sample in a study of blood T cells in healthy people across ages. TCRdb re-analysed the 5' RACE reads in MiXCR, keeping a single row per CDR3 protein. The sample lists some 670,000 distinct CDR3 sequences, under 65% occurring once. The specimen was blood. These receptors were obtained from a woman aged 80 or over in good health. CDR3s include the opening cysteine and the closing phenylalanine or tryptophan. D genes are given only for firm matches. Clone size is given for some rows only: seen once, a few or many times, or a class if the clone is expanded.

>TRBJ1-2|NA|TRBV6-2/TRBV6-3|few
CASSPGTTYGYTF
TGTGCCAGCAGCCCCGGGACAACCTATGGCTACACCTTC
>TRBJ2-2|TRBD2|TRBV20-1|NA
CSATHRLAGDGGTGELFF
TGCAGTGCCACCCACAGACTAGCGGGAGACGGCGGCACCGGGGAGCTGTTTTTT
>TRBJ2-3|NA|TRBV7-2|NA
CASSFKGTKSDTQYF
TGTGCCAGCAGCTTTAAGGGGACAAAGTCAGATACGCAGTATTTT
>TRBJ2-7|NA|TRBV7-3|few
CASSPSPYNEQYF
TGTGCCAGCAGCCCGAGTCCCTACAATGAGCAGTACTTC
>TRBJ2-7|NA|TRBV29-1|NA
CSVGYNSYEQYF
TGCAGCGTTGGGTACAACTCCTACGAGCAGTACTTC
>TRBJ1-6|NA|TRBV20-1|NA
CSARDQRHNSPLHF
TGCAGTGCTAGAGATCAGCGCCACAATTCACCCCTCCACTTT
>TRBJ2-7|TRBD2|TRBV5-1|NA
CASRIAGVSGEQYF
TGCGCCAGTAGAATAGCGGGAGTGTCTGGGGAGCAGTACTTC
>TRBJ1-1|NA|TRBV6-6|NA
CATRLNTEAFF
TGTGCGACAAGATTGAACACTGAAGCTTTCTTT
>TRBJ1-6|TRBD1|TRBV4-1|NA
CASSPGQGANSPLHF
TGCGCCAGCAGCCCAGGACAGGGGGCCAATTCACCCCTCCACTTT
>TRBJ1-2|NA|TRBV20-1|NA
CSATLGGNGYTF
TGCAGTGCTACCCTAGGGGGGAATGGCTACACCTTC
>TRBJ2-5|TRBD2|TRBV20-1|NA
CSASFPSGAQETQYF
TGCAGTGCTAGTTTCCCTAGCGGGGCCCAAGAGACCCAGTACTTC
>TRBJ2-5|NA|TRBV7-3|NA
CASSLSRLPNEQYF
TGTGCCAGCAGCTTAAGCCGTTTACCCAATGAGCAGTACTTC
>TRBJ2-7|TRBD2|TRBV28|NA
CASSRGLAGHLLPSYEQYF
TGTGCCAGCAGTAGAGGACTAGCGGGCCACTTACTCCCATCCTACGAGCAGTACTTC
>TRBJ2-7|NA|TRBV20-1|NA
CSARALSQVYEQYF
TGCAGCGCTAGAGCCCTAAGCCAGGTCTACGAGCAGTACTTC
>TRBJ2-1|TRBD2|TRBV3-1|NA
CASSRLAGGLNEQFF
TGTGCCAGCAGCCGTCTAGCGGGGGGGCTCAATGAGCAGTTCTTC
>TRBJ2-5|TRBD2|TRBV5-6|NA
CASSPRTSGLETQYF
TGCGCCAGCAGCCCAAGGACTAGCGGGCTAGAGACCCAGTACTTC
>TRBJ2-6|NA|TRBV12-3/TRBV12-4|few
CASSSPTGGVLTF
TGTGCCAGCAGTTCCCCCACCGGCGGCGTCCTGACTTTC
>TRBJ1-1|NA|TRBV6-1|few
CASSIRGRLNTEAFF
TGTGCCAGCAGTATCAGGGGACGGCTGAACACTGAAGCTTTCTTT
>TRBJ2-1|NA|TRBV20-1|many
CSARDGGYEQFF
TGCAGTGCTAGAGATGGGGGCTATGAGCAGTTCTTC
>TRBJ2-2|NA|TRBV29-1|NA
CSVVDRPTNTGELFF
TGCAGCGTGGTGGACAGACCGACGAACACCGGGGAGCTGTTTTTT
>TRBJ1-2|NA|TRBV3-1|NA
CASSQDGGNSYGYTF
TGTGCCAGCAGCCAAGATGGGGGTAACAGCTATGGCTACACCTTC
>TRBJ2-2|TRBD1|TRBV3-1|NA
CASNAQGANTGELFF
TGTGCCAGCAACGCACAGGGGGCGAACACCGGGGAGCTGTTTTTT
>TRBJ2-3|NA|TRBV4-2|NA
CASSQESVGPRVDTQYF
TGTGCCAGCAGCCAAGAATCTGTGGGTCCTAGGGTCGATACGCAGTATTTT
>TRBJ1-1|NA|TRBV5-8|NA
CASSNRVGTEAFF
TGTGCCAGCAGCAACAGGGTCGGCACTGAAGCTTTCTTT
>TRBJ2-5|NA|TRBV4-3|NA
CASSQDGAGTLQETQYF
TGCGCCAGCAGCCAAGATGGGGCAGGAACGCTCCAAGAGACCCAGTACTTC
>TRBJ1-1|NA|TRBV2|NA
CASRPRGVTEAFF
TGTGCCAGCAGACCGAGGGGGGTCACTGAAGCTTTCTTT
>TRBJ2-7|NA|TRBV25-1|NA
CASSEQGCEQYF
TGTGCCAGCAGTGAACAGGGCTGCGAGCAGTACTTC
>TRBJ1-2|NA|TRBV7-9|NA
CASSLAGQGSSFNYGYTF
TGTGCCAGCAGCTTAGCAGGTCAGGGAAGCTCATTTAACTATGGCTACACCTTC
>TRBJ1-2|NA|TRBV4-3|NA
CASSQDGFYGYTF
TGCGCCAGCAGCCAGGACGGATTCTATGGCTACACCTTC
>TRBJ2-3|NA|TRBV10-3|NA
CASSTDRSSTDTQYF
TGTGCCTCTTCTACTGACAGATCTAGCACAGATACGCAGTATTTT
>TRBJ1-4|TRBD1|TRBV20-1|NA
CSARDRGRQEKLFF
TGCAGTGCCAGAGATAGGGGGCGACAGGAAAAACTGTTTTTT
>TRBJ2-1|NA|TRBV29-1|many
CSGKTGNQFF
TGCAGCGGGAAAACAGGAAATCAGTTCTTC